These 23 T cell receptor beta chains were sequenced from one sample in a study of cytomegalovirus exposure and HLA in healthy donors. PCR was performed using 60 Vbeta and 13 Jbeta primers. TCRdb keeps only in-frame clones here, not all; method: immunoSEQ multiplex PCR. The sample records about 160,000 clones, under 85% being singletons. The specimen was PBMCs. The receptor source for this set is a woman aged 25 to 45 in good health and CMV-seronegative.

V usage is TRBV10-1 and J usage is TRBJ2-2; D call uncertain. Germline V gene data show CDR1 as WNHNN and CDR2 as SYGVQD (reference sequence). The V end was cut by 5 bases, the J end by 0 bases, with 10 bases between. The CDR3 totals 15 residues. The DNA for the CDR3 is TGCGCCAGCAGTCTTGGCCCCTCGAACACCGGGGAGCTGTTTTTT. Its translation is CASSLGPSNTGELFF.

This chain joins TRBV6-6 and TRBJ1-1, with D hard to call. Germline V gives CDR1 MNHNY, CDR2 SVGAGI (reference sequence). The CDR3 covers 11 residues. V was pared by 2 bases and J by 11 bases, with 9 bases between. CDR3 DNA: TGTGCCAGCAGTTACGCGGTCTGGGCTTTCTTT. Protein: CASSYAVWAFF.

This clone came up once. The CDR3 sequence: CASSSDSYEQYF. As DNA, the CDR3 is TGTGCCAGCAGTTCGGACAGCTACGAGCAGTACTTC. The chain combines TRBV27 with TRBJ2-7; D might be TRBD1 (6 bases). This CDR3 is 12 amino acids long. Trimming took 4 bases from V and 3 from J, leaving 7 bases between them. Per germline, CDR1 MNHEY and CDR2 SMNVEV (reference sequence).

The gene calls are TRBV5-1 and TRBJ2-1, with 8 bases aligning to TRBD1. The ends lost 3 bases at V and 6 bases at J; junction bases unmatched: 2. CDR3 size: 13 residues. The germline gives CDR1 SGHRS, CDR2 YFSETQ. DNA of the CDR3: TGCGCCAGCAGCTGGACAGGGCCCAATGAGCAGTTCTTC. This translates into CASSWTGPNEQFF.

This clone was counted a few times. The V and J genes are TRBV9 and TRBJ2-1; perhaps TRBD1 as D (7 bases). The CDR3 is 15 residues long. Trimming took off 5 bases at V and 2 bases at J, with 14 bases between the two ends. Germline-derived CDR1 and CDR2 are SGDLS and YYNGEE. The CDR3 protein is CASRRQGGTYNEQFF. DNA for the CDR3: TGTGCCAGCAGGAGACAGGGAGGAACCTACAATGAGCAGTTCTTC. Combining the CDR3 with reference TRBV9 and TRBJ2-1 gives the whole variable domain DSGVTQTPKHLITATGQRVTLRCSPRSGDLSVYWYQQSLDQGLQFLIQYYNGEERAKGNILERFSAQQFPDLHSELNLSSLELGDSALYFCASRRQGGTYNEQFFGPGTRLTVL.

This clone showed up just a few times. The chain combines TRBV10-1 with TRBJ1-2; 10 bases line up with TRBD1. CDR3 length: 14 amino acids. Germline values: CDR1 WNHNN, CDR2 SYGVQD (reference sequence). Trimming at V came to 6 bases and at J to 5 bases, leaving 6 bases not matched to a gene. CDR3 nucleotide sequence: TGCGCCAGCAGAGACGGGACAGGGGATTATGGCTACACCTTC. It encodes CASRDGTGDYGYTF.

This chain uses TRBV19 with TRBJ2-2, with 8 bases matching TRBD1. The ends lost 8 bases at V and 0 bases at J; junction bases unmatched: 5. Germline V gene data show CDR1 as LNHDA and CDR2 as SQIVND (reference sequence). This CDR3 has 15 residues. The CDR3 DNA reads TGTGCCAGTGGGTCACAGGGGGCGAACACCGGGGAGCTGTTTTTT. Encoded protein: CASGSQGANTGELFF.

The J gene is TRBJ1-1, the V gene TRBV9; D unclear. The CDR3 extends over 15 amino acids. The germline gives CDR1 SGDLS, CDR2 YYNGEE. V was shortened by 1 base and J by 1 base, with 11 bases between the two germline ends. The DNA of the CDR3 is TGTGCCAGCAGCGTAATTGCAGGTGGGAACACTGAAGCTTTCTTT. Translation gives CASSVIAGGNTEAFF.

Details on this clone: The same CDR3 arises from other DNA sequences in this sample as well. CDR3 nucleotides: TGTGCCAGCAGCTTAGGACTAGCGGGGGGGACAGATACGCAGTATTTT. This gives the protein CASSLGLAGGTDTQYF. V and J are TRBV7-2 and TRBJ2-3; the match to TRBD2 covers 14 bases. This CDR3 is built from 16 residues. J lost 3 bases, V lost 1 base, and 0 bases had no gene match. Germline loops: CDR1 SGHTA, CDR2 FQGNSA.

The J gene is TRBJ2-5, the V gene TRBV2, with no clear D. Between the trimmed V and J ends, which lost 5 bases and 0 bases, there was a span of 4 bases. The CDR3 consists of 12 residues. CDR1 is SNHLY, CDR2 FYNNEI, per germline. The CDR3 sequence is CASSTDQETQYF. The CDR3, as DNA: TGTGCCAGCAGTACAGACCAAGAGACCCAGTACTTC.

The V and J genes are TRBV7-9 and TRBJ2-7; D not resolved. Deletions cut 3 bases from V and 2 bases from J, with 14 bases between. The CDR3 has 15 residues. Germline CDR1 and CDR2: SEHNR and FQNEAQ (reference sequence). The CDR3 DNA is TGTGCCAGCAGCTTTTGGGTTGGCGGTACCTACGAGCAGTACTTC. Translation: CASSFWVGGTYEQYF.

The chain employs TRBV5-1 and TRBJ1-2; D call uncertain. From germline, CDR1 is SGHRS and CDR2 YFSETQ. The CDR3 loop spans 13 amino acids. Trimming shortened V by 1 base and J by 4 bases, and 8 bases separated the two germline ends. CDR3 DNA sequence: TGCGCCAGCAGCTTGTCGGGGAGCTATGGCTACACCTTC. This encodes CASSLSGSYGYTF.

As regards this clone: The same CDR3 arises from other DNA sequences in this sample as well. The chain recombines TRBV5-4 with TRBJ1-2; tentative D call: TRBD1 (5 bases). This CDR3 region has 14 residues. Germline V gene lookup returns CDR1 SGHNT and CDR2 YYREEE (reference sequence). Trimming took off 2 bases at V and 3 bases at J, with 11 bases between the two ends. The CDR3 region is CASSFAGGDYGYTF. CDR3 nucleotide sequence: TGTGCCAGCAGCTTTGCCGGGGGGGACTATGGCTACACCTTC.

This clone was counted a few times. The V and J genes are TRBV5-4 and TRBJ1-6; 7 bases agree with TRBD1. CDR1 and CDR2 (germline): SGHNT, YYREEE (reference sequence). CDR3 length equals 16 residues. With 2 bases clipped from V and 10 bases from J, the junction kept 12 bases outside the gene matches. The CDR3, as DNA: TGTGCCAGCAGCTTCAGGACAGGCCCCAAGGAATCACCCCTCCACTTT. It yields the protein CASSFRTGPKESPLHF.

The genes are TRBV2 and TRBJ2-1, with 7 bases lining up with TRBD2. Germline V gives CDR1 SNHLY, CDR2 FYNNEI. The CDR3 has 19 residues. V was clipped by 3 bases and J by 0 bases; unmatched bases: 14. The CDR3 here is CASSDPLRIGGSSYNEQFF. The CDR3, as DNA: TGTGCCAGCAGTGACCCGTTGCGGATCGGGGGGAGCTCCTACAATGAGCAGTTCTTC.

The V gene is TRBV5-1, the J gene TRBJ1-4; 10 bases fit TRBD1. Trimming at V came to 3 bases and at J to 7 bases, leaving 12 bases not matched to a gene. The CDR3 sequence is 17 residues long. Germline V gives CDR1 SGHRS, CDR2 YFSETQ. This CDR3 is CASSWPVETGGLEKLFF. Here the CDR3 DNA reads TGCGCCAGCAGCTGGCCCGTAGAGACAGGGGGCCTTGAAAAACTGTTTTTT.

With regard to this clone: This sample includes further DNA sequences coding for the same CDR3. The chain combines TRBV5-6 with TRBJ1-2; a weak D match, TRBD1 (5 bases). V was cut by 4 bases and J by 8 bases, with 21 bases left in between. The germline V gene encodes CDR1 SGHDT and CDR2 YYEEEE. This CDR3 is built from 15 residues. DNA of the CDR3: TGTGCCAGCAGCCCAAACAGGTTCTCCTTGATCGGCTACACCTTC. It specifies CASSPNRFSLIGYTF.

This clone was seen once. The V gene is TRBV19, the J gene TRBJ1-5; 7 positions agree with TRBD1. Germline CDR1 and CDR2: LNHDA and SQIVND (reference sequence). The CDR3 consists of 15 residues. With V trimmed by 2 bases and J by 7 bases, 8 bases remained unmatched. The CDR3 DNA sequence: TGTGCCAGTAGTATATTCCCCACAGGGGTCCAGCCCCAGCATTTT. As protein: CASSIFPTGVQPQHF. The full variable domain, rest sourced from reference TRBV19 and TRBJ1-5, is DGGITQSPKYLFRKEGQNVTLSCEQNLNHDAMYWYRQDPGQGLRLIYYSQIVNDFQKGDIAEGYSVSREKKESFPLTVTSAQKNPTAFYLCASSIFPTGVQPQHFGDGTRLSIL.

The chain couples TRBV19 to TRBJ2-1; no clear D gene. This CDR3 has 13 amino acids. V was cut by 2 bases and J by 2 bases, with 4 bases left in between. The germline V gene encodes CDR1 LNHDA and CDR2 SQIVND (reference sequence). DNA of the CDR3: TGTGCCAGTAGTATACAGGCCTACAATGAGCAGTTCTTC. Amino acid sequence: CASSIQAYNEQFF.

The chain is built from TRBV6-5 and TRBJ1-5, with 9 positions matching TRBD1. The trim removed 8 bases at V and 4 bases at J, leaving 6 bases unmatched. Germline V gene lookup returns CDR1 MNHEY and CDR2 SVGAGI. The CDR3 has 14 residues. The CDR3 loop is CASSRDRENQPQHF. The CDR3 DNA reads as TGTGCCAGCTCCCGGGACAGGGAGAATCAGCCCCAGCATTTT.

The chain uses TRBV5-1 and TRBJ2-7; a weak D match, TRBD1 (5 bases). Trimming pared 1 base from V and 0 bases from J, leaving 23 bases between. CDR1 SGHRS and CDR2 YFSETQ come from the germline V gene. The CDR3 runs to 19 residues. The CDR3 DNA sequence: TGCGCCAGCAGCTTGAAACAAGGCCAGGGCTATTTGGACTCCTACGAGCAGTACTTC. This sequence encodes CASSLKQGQGYLDSYEQYF. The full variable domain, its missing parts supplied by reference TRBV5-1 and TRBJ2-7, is KAGVTQTPRYLIKTRGQQVTLSCSPISGHRSVSWYQQTPGQGLQFLFEYFSETQRNKGNFPGRFSGRQFSNSRSEMNVSTLELGDSALYLCASSLKQGQGYLDSYEQYFGPGTRLTVT.

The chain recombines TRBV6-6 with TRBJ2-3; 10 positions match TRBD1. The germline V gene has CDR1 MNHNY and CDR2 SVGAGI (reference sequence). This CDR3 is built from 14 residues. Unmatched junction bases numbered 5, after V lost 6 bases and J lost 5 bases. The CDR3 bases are TGTGCCAGCAGATCCGGACAGGGGGTAGATACGCAGTATTTT. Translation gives CASRSGQGVDTQYF.

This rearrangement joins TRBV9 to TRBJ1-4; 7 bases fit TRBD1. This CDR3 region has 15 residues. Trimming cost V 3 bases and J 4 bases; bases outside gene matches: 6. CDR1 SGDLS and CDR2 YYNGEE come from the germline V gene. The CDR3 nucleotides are TGTGCCAGCAGCGCCTGGACAGGAGATAATGAAAAACTGTTTTTT. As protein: CASSAWTGDNEKLFF.